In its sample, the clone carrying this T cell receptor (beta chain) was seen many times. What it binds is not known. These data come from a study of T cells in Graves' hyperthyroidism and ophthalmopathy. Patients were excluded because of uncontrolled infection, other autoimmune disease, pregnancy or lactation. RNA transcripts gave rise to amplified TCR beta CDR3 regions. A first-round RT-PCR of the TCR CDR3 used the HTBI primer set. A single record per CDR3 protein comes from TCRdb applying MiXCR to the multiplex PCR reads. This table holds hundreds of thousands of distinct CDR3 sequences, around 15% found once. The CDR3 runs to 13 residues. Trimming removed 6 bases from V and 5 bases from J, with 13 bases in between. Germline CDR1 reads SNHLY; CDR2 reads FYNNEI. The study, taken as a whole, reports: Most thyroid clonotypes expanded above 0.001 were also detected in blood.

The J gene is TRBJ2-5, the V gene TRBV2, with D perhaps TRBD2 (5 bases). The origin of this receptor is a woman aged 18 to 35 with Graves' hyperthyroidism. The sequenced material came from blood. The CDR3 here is CASSAVPGETQYF. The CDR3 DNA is TGTGCCAGCAGCGCGGTACCGGGGGAGACCCAGTACTTC.